The T cell receptor beta chain under discussion was sequenced for a study of Ad26.COV2.S vaccination and SARS-CoV-2 variants. Study-level findings and limits: Participants in the vaccine arm had higher spike-specific TCR breadth; placebo recipients had lower.

The CDR3 spans 15 residues. Germline V gene data show CDR1 as LNHNV and CDR2 as YYDKDF (reference sequence). The V gene end was trimmed by 0 bases and the J gene end by 2 bases; junction bases not matched to a gene: 3. Notes on this clone: Antigen: not known.

Documented treatment: around 19 received Ad26.COV2.S at low or high dose, single or two shots; 5 received placebo; per-sample allocation not given. Samples came from day 63 after the first vaccine or placebo injection. Sequenced by immunoSEQ multiplex PCR; TCRdb stores in-frame clones only, minus some. In the table there are under 250,000 clones, 87% of which are singletons. The specimen was peripheral blood, collected in a trial of Ad26.COV2.S vaccine versus placebo. This receptor was identified in a person between 18 and 59 years old who received the Ad26.COV2.S COVID-19 vaccine or a placebo. This chain links TRBV15 with TRBJ2-5; 7 positions match TRBD2. CDR3 DNA: TGTGCCACCAGCAGAGATGCACTAGCGCAAGAGACCCAGTACTTC. Its translation is CATSRDALAQETQYF. Full variable domain (remainder filled in from reference TRBV15 and TRBJ2-5): DAMVIQNPRYQVTQFGKPVTLSCSQTLNHNVMYWYQQKSSQAPKLLFHYYDKDFNNEADTPDNFQSRRPNTSFCFLDIRSPGLGDTAMYLCATSRDALAQETQYFGPGTRLLVL.